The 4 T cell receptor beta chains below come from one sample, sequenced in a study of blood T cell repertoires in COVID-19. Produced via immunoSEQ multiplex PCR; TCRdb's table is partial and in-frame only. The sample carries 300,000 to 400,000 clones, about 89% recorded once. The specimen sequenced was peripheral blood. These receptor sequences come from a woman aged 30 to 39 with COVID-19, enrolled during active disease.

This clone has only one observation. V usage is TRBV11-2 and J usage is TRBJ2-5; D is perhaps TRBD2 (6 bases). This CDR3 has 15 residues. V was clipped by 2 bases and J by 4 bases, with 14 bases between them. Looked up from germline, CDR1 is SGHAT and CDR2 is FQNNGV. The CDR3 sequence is CASSLNPGARETQYF. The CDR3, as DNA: TGTGCCAGCAGCTTAAATCCGGGAGCCCGAGAGACCCAGTACTTC.

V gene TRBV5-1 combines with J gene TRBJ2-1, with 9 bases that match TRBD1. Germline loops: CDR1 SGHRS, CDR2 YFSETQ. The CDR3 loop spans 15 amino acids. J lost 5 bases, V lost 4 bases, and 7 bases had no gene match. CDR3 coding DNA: TGCGCCAGCAGCCGGGACAGGGTAGCTAACAATGAGCAGTTCTTC. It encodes CASSRDRVANNEQFF.

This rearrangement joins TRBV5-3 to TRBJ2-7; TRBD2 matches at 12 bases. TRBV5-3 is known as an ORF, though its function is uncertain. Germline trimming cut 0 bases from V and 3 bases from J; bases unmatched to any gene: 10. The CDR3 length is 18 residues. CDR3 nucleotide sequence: TGTGCCAGAAGCTTGGCTCTAGCGGGAGGGCCGACGATCTACGAGCAGTACGTC. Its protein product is CARSLALAGGPTIYEQYV.

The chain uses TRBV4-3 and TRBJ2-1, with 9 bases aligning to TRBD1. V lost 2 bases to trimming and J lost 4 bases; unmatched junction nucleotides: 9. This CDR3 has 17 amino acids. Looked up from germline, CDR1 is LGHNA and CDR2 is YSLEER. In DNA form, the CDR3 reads TGCGCCAGCAGCCAACTGGTGGGACAGGGCCCTTACAATGAGCAGTTCTTC. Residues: CASSQLVGQGPYNEQFF.